The following is a T cell receptor beta chain sequence with its context. Participants were placed into cohorts based on the clinical history they reported. Donors in Cohort 3 counted as recovered after two negative PCRs, clearance, or symptom resolution. Unmatched junction bases numbered 3, after V lost 7 bases and J lost 1 base. CDR1 is MDHEN and CDR2 is SYDVKM in the germline V gene. The CDR3 runs to 13 residues. These data belong to a study of blood T cell repertoires in COVID-19. In the study overall: The United States, Italy and Spain were the sources of the acute and convalescent COVID-19 samples.

Original processing methods: For nucleated cells, counts were estimated from reference gene primer amplification. Here immunoSEQ multiplex PCR was the method, and the copy in TCRdb shows in-frame clones only, minus some. The DNA gave D and trimming, while V, J and clone size come from that table. The table includes 200,000 to 300,000 clones, roughly 90% detected once. The chain links TRBV28 to TRBJ1-1; 7 bases align to TRBD1. Sequences were obtained from PBMCs or T cells enriched from blood (not recorded which). The receptor comes from a woman in her 30s who had recovered from COVID-19. CDR3 nucleotides: TGTGCCAGCATTAAGGGGGCGAACACTGAAGCTTTCTTT. This translates into CASIKGANTEAFF.